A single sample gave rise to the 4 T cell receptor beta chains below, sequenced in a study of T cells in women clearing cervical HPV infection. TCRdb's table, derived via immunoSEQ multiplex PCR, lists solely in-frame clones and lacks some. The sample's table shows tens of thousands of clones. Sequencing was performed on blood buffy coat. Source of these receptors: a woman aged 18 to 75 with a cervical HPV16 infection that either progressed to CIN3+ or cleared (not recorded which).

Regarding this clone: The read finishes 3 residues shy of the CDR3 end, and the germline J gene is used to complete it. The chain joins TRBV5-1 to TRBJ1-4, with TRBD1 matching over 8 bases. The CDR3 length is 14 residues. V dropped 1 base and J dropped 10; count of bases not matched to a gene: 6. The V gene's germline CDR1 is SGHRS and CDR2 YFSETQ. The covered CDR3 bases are TGCGCCAGCAGCTTGACCCCAGGGGGCGTAAAA. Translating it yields CASSLTPGGVK. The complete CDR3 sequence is CASSLTPGGVKLFF.

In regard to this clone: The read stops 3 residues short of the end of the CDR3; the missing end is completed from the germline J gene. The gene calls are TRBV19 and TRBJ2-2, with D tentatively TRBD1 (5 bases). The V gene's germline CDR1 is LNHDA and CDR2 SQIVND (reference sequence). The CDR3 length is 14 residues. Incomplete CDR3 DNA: TGTGCCAGTACCCCAGGGTCTGGGGCCAACGTG. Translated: CASTPGSGANV. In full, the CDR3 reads CASTPGSGANVLFF.

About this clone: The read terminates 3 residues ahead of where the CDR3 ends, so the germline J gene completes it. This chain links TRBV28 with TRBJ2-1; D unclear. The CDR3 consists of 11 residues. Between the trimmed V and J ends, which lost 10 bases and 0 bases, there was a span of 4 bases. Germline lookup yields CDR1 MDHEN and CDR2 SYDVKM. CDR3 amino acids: CAIFSYNEQFF. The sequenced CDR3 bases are TGTGCCATCTTCTCCTACAATGAG.

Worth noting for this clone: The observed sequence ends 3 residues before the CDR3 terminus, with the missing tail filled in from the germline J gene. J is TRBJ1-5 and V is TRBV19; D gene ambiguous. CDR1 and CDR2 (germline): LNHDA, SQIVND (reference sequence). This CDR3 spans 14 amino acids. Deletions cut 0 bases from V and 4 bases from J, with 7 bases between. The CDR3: CASSIDRGNQPQHF. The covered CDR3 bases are TGTGCCAGTAGTATAGACAGAGGTAATCAGCCC.